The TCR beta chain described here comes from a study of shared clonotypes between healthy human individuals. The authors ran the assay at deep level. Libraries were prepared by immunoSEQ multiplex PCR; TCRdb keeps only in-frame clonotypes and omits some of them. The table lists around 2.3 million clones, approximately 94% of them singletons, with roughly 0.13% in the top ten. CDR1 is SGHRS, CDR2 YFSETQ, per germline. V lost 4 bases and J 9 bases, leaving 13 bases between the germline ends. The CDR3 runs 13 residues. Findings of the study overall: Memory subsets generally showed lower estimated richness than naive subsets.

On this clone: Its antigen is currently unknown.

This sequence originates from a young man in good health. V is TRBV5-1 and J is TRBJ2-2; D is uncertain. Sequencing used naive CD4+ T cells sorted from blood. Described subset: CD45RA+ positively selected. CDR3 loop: CASSPIGFRELFF. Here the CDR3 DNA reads TGCGCCAGCAGCCCGATCGGATTTAGGGAGCTGTTTTTT. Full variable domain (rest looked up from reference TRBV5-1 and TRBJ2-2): KAGVTQTPRYLIKTRGQQVTLSCSPISGHRSVSWYQQTPGQGLQFLFEYFSETQRNKGNFPGRFSGRQFSNSRSEMNVSTLELGDSALYLCASSPIGFRELFFGEGSRLTVL.